This TCR beta chain was found in a study of CD8+ T cells in alopecia areata. Overall study context: Once tofacitinib had been taken for 6 to 18 months, 6 months off drug followed.

It was from alopecia areata patients that lesional scalp punch biopsies and peripheral blood were collected. Trimming stripped 0 bases from V and 3 bases from J, with 11 bases between. Germline V gene sequence: CDR1 MGHRA, CDR2 YSYEKL. The CDR3 spans 15 residues. Following extraction, RNA underwent reverse transcription to cDNA, which served as the sequencing template. Here immunoSEQ multiplex PCR was the method, and the copy in TCRdb shows in-frame clones only, minus some. The sample has 200,000 to 250,000 clones; 67% are singletons. The clonotype was recovered from a human donor with alopecia areata. The sequencing here drew on CD4+ T cells sorted from blood, taken at week 0. The rearrangement uses TRBV4-1 and TRBJ1-1; perhaps TRBD1 as D (5 bases). The CDR3 bases are TGCGCCAGCAGCCAAGAGGGGCCAGGGCACACTGAAGCTTTCTTT. Its protein is CASSQEGPGHTEAFF.